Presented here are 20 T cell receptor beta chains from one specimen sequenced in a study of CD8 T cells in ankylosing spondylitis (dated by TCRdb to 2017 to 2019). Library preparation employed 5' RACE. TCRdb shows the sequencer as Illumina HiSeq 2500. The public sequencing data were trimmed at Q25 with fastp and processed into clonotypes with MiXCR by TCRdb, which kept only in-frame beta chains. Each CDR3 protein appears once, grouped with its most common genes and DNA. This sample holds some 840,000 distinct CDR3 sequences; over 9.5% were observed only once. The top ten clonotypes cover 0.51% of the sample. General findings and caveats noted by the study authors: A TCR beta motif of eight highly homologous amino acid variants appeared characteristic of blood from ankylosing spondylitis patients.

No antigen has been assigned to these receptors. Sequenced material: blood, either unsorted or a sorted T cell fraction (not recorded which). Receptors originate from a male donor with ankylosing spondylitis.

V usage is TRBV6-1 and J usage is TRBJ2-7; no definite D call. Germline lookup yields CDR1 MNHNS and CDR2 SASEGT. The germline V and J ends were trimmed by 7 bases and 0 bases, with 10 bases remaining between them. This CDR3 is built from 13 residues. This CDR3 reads CASNRAGSYEQYF. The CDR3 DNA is TGTGCCAGCAATAGGGCTGGCTCCTACGAGCAGTACTTC.

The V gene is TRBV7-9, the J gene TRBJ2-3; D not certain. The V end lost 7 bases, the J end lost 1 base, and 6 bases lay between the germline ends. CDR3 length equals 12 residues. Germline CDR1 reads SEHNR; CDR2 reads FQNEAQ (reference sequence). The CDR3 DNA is TGTGCCAGCACCCAAGGCACAGATACGCAGTATTTT. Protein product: CASTQGTDTQYF.

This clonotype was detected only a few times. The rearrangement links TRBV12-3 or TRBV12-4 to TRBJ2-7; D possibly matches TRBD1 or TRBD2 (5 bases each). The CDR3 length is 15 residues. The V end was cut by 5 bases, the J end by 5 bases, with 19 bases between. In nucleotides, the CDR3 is TGTGCCAGCAGTCTTTTCGGGACCCGGAGGCACGAGCAGTACTTC. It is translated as CASSLFGTRRHEQYF.

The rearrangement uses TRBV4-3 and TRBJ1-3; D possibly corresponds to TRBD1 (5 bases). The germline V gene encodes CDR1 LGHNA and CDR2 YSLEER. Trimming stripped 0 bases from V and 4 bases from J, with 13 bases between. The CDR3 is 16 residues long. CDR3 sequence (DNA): TGCGCCAGCAGCCAAGATTATGGGGCATGGGGAAACACCATATATTTT. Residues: CASSQDYGAWGNTIYF.

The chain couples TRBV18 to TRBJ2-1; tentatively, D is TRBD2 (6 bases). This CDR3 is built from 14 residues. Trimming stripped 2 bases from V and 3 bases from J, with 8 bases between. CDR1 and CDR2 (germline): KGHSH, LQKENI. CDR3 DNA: TGTGCCAGCTCACCAACGGGAGTCTACAATGAGCAGTTCTTC. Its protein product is CASSPTGVYNEQFF.

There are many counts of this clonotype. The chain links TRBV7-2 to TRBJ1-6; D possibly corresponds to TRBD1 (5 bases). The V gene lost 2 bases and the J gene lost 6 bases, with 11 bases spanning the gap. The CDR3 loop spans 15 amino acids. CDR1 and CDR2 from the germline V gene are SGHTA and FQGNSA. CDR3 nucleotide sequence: TGTGCCAGCAGCTTATATCAGGGAGTTAATTCACCCCTCCACTTT. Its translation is CASSLYQGVNSPLHF. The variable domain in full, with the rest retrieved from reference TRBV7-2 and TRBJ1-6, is GAGVSQSPSNKVTEKGKDVELRCDPISGHTALYWYRQSLGQGLEFLIYFQGNSAPDKSGLPSDRFSAERTGGSVSTLTIQRTQQEDSAVYLCASSLYQGVNSPLHFGNGTRLTVT.

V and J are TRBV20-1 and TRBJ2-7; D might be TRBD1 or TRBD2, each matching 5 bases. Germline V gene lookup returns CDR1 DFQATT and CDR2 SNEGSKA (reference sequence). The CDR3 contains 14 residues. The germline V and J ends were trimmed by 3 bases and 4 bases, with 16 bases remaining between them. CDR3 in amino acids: CSASPGPASYEQYF. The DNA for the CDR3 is TGCAGTGCTAGTCCGGGACCCGCCAGTTACGAGCAGTACTTC.

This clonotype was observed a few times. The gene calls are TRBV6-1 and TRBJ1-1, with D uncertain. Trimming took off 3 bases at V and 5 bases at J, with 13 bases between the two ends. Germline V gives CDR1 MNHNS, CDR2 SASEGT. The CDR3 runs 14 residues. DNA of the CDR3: TGTGCCAGCAGTGAGGCGGGAGGATATACTGAAGCTTTCTTT. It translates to CASSEAGGYTEAFF.

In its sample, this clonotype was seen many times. Written as DNA, the CDR3 is TGCAGTGCTAGATTATTTCGGGCGGGACGCATGAACACTGAAGCTTTCTTT. As protein: CSARLFRAGRMNTEAFF. The genes are TRBV20-1 and TRBJ1-1; possible D gene TRBD1, 5 bases. There are 17 residues in the CDR3. The germline V gene encodes CDR1 DFQATT and CDR2 SNEGSKA (reference sequence). Trimming took 2 bases from V and 0 from J, leaving 19 bases between them.

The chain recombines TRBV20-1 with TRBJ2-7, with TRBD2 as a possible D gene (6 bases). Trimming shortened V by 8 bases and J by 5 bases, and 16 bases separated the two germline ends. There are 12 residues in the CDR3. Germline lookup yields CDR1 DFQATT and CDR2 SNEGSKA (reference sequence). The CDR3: CSSNGGGDEQYF. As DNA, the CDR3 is TGCAGTTCAAACGGGGGAGGTGACGAGCAGTACTTC.

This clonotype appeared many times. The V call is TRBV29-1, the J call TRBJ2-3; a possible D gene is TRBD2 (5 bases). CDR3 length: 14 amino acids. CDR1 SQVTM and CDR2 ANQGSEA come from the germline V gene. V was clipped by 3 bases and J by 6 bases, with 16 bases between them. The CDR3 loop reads CSVEFGEGWDTQYF. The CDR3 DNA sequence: TGCAGCGTTGAGTTCGGGGAAGGCTGGGATACGCAGTATTTT.

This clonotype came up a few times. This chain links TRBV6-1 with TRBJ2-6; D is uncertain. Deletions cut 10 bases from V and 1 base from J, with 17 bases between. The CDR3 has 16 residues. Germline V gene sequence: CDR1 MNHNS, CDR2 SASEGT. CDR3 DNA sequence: TGTGCCACTAGGAAAGGACGGTTGTCTGGGGCCAACGTCCTGACTTTC. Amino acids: CATRKGRLSGANVLTF.

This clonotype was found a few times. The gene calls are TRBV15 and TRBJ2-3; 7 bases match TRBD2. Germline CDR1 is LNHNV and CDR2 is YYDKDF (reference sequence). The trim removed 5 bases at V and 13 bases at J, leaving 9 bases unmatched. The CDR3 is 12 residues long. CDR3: CATSLRGVPEYF. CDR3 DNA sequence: TGTGCCACCAGCCTCCGGGGGGTCCCCGAGTATTTT. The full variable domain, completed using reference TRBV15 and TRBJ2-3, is DAMVIQNPRYQVTQFGKPVTLSCSQTLNHNVMYWYQQKSSQAPKLLFHYYDKDFNNEADTPDNFQSRRPNTSFCFLDIRSPGLGDTAMYLCATSLRGVPEYFGPGTRLTVL.

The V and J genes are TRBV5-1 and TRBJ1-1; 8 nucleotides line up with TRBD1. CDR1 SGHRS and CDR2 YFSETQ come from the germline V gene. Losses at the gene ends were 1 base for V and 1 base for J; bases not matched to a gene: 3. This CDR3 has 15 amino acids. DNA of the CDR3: TGCGCCAGCAGCTTGTCCCAGGGGGCGAACACTGAAGCTTTCTTT. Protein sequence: CASSLSQGANTEAFF.

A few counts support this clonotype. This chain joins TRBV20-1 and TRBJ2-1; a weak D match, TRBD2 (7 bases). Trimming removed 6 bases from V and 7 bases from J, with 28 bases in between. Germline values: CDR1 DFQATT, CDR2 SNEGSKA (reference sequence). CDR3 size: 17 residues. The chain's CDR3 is CSAPKPPPGGLTNEQFF. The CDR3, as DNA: TGCAGTGCCCCAAAGCCCCCCCCCGGGGGGCTGACTAATGAGCAGTTCTTC.

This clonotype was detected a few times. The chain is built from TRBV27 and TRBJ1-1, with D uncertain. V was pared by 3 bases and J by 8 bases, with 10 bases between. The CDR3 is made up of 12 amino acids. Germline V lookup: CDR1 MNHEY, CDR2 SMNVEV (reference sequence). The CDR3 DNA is TGTGCCAGCAGTTTTTCGGGTAGGGAAGCTTTCTTT. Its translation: CASSFSGREAFF.

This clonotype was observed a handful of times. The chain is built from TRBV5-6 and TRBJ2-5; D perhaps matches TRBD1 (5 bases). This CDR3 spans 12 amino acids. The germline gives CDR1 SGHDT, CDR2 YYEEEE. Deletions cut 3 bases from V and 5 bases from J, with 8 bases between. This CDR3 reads CASSSPGETQYF. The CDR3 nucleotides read TGTGCCAGCAGCTCCCCAGGGGAGACCCAGTACTTC.

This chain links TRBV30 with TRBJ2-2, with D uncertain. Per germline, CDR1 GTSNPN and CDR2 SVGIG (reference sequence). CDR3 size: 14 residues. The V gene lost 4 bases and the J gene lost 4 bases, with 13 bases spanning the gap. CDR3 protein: CAWTPPGITGELFF. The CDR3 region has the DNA TGTGCCTGGACCCCCCCTGGGATCACCGGGGAGCTGTTTTTT.

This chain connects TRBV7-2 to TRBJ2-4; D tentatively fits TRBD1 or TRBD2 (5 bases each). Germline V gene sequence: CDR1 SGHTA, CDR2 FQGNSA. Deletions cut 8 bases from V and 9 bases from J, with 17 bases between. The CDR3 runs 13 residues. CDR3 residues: CASGPGVRGIQYF. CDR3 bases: TGTGCCAGCGGCCCCGGGGTAAGGGGCATTCAGTACTTC.

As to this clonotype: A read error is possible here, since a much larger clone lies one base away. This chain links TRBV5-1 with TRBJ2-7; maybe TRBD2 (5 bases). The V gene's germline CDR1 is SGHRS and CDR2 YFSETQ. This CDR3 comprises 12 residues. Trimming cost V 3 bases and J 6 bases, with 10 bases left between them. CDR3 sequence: CASSYYRGEQYF. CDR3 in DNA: TGCGCCAGCAGCTACTACCGGGGCGAGCAGTACTTC.